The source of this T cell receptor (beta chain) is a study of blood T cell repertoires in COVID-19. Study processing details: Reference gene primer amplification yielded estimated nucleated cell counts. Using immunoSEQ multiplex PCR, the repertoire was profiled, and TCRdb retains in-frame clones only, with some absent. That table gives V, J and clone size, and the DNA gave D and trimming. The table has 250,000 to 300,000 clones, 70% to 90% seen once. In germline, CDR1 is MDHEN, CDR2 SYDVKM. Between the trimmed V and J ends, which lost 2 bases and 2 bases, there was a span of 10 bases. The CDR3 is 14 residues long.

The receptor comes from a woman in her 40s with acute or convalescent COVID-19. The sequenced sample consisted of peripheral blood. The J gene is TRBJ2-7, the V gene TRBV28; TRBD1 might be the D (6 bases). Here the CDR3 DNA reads TGTGCCAGCAGTTTAGAGGGGGACACCTACGAGCAGTACGTC. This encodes CASSLEGDTYEQYV.